The 3 T cell receptor beta chains listed next were all sequenced from one sample in a study of shared clonotypes between healthy human individuals. Only in-frame clones appear in the TCRdb table, and some are missing; sequencing was by immunoSEQ multiplex PCR. Among over 950,000 clones, 77% were seen once, and the ten largest hold 0.89%. Sequenced: memory CD4+ T cells from PBMCs. The sample's subset: CD45RA-negative fraction. Source of these receptors: a man in his late teens or twenties in good health. Some clones in this sample may be carry-over from other donors' samples.

V usage is TRBV6-6 and J usage is TRBJ2-5, with TRBD1 matching over 12 bases. The germline V gene has CDR1 MNHNY and CDR2 SVGAGI (reference sequence). After removal of 4 bases from V and 5 bases from J, the junction contained 8 bases not matched to a gene. The CDR3 covers 16 residues. The CDR3 reads CASSSPGQGAGETQYF. CDR3 coding DNA: TGTGCCAGCAGTTCCCCGGGACAGGGGGCGGGGGAGACCCAGTACTTC.

The gene calls are TRBV29-1 and TRBJ2-5, with TRBD2 matching over 7 bases. After removal of 0 bases from V and 3 bases from J, the junction contained 10 bases not matched to a gene. In germline, CDR1 is SQVTM, CDR2 ANQGSEA. The CDR3 has 16 amino acids. The CDR3 here is CSVEDHRLAVKETQYF. CDR3 bases: TGCAGCGTTGAAGATCATAGACTAGCCGTTAAAGAGACCCAGTACTTC. Full variable domain (rest looked up from reference TRBV29-1 and TRBJ2-5): SAVISQKPSRDICQRGTSLTIQCQVDSQVTMMFWYRQQPGQSLTLIATANQGSEATYESGFVIDKFPISRPNLTFSTLTVSNMSPEDSSIYLCSVEDHRLAVKETQYFGPGTRLLVL.

About this clone itself: Germline is not matched at one junction end, which may reflect a read error. Other DNA sequences of this sample code for an identical CDR3. The CDR3 is CASSLMTSGSFYEQYF. The CDR3 DNA follows: TGCGCCAGCAGCCTGATGACAAGCGGGAGCTTCTACGAGCAGTACTTC. The chain uses TRBV5-6 and TRBJ2-7; TRBD2 matches at 8 bases. There are 16 residues in the CDR3. Germline loops: CDR1 SGHDT, CDR2 YYEEEE.